This TCR beta chain was recorded in a study of healthy donors' naive CD4 and CD8 T cells. A linear amplification protocol produced the TCR libraries from 500 ng of total RNA. TCRdb re-called the reads through MiXCR, storing one row per CDR3 protein. The sample holds roughly 200,000 distinct CDR3 sequences, about 70% seen once. This clonotype was observed a handful of times. The sequenced material came from naive CD4+ and CD8+ T cells sorted from blood, pooled from several donors. This TCR came from a pool of human donors in good health; the sample pools cells from several healthy donors.

CDR3 in amino acids: CASSLTNQPQHF. In nucleotides, the CDR3 is TGTGCCAGCAGTTTAACAAATCAGCCCCAGCATTTT. V and J are TRBV12-3 or TRBV12-4 and TRBJ1-5; no clear D gene. The V end was cut by 2 bases, the J end by 4 bases, with 3 bases between. The CDR3 is 12 residues long.